This TCR beta chain was retrieved from a study of Ad26.COV2.S vaccination and SARS-CoV-2 variants. Regarding the study as a whole: Non-spike TCR breadth showed similarity between vaccine and placebo recipients.

CDR3 length equals 14 residues. V was shortened by 0 bases and J by 3 bases, with 8 bases between the two germline ends. Per germline, CDR1 SGHRS and CDR2 YFSETQ. Treatment specified: roughly 20 received Ad26.COV2.S at low or high dose, single or two shots; roughly five received placebo; per-sample allocation not given. Day 63 after the first injection of vaccine or placebo was the sampling time. This clone was seen a single time. Its target is not known. Produced via immunoSEQ multiplex PCR; TCRdb's table is partial and in-frame only. Of some 240,000 clones listed, around 88% are singletons. The chain is built from TRBV5-1 and TRBJ2-3; D gene unclear. This clonotype was sampled from a person aged 18-60 years who received the Ad26.COV2.S COVID-19 vaccine or a placebo. This specimen was peripheral blood, taken in a trial of Ad26.COV2.S vaccine versus placebo. This CDR3 is CASSLGVGTDTQYF. CDR3 bases: TGCGCCAGCAGCTTGGGGGTGGGTACAGATACGCAGTATTTT.